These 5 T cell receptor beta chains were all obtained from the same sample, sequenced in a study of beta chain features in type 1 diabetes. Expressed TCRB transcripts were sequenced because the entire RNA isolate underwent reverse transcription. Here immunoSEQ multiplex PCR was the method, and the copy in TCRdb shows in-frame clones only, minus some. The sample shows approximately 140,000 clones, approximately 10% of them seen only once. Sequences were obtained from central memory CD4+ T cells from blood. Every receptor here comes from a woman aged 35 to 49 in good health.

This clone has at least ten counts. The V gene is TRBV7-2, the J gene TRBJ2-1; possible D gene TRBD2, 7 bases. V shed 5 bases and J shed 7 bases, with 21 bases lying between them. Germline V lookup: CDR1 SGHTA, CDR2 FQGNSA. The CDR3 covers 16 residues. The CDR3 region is CASSPPNRGAKNEQFF. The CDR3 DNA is TGTGCCAGCAGCCCCCCTAACCGGGGGGCGAAAAATGAGCAGTTCTTC.

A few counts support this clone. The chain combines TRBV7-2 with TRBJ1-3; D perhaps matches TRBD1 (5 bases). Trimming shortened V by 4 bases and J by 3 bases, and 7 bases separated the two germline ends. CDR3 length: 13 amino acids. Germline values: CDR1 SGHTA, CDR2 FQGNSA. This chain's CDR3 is CASSSGGGNTIYF. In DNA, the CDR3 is TGTGCCAGCAGCTCCGGGGGTGGAAACACCATATATTTT. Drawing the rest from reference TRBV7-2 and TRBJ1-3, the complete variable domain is GAGVSQSPSNKVTEKGKDVELRCDPISGHTALYWYRQSLGQGLEFLIYFQGNSAPDKSGLPSDRFSAERTGGSVSTLTIQRTQQEDSAVYLCASSSGGGNTIYFGEGSWLTVV.

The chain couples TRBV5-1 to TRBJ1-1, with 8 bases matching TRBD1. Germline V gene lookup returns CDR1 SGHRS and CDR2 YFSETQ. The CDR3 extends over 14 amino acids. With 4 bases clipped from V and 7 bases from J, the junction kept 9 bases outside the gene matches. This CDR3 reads CASSLRQGMSEAFF. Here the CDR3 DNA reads TGCGCCAGCAGCCTAAGACAGGGGATGAGTGAAGCTTTCTTT.

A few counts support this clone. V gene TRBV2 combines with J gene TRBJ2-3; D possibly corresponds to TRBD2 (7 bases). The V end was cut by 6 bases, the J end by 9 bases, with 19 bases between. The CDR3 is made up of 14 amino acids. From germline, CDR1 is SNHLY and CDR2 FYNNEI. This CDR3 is CASRPSGGGGTQYF. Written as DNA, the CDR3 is TGTGCCAGCAGACCTTCTGGGGGCGGGGGAACGCAGTATTTT.

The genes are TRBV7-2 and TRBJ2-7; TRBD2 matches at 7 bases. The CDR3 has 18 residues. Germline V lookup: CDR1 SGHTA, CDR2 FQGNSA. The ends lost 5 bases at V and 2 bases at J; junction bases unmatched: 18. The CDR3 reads CASSLAVSGRGSTYEQYF. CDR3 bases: TGTGCCAGCAGCCTCGCGGTATCGGGGCGGGGGTCTACCTACGAGCAGTACTTC. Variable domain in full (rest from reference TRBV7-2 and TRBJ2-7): GAGVSQSPSNKVTEKGKDVELRCDPISGHTALYWYRQSLGQGLEFLIYFQGNSAPDKSGLPSDRFSAERTGGSVSTLTIQRTQQEDSAVYLCASSLAVSGRGSTYEQYFGPGTRLTVT.